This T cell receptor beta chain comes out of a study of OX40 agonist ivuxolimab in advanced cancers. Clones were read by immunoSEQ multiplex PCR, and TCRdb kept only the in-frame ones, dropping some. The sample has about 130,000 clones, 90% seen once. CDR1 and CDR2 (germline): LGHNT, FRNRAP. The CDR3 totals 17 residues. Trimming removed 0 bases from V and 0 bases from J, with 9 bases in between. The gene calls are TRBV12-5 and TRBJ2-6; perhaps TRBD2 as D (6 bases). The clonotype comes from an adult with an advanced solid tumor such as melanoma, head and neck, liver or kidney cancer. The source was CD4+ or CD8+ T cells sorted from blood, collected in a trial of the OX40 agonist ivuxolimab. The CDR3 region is CASGLVRGISGANVLTF. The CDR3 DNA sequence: TGTGCTAGTGGTTTGGTACGGGGGATCTCTGGGGCCAACGTCCTGACTTTC.